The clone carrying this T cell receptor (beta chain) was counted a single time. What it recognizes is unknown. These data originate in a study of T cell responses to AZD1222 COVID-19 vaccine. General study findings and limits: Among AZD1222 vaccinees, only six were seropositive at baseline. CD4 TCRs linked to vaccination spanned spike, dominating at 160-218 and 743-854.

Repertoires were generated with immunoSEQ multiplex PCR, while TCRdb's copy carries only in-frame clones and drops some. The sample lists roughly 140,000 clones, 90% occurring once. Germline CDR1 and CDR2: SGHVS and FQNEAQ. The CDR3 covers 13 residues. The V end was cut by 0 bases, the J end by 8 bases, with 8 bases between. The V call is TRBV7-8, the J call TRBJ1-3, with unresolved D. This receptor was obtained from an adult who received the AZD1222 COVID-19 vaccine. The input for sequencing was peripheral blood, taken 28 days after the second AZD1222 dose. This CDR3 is CASSLALEYTIYF. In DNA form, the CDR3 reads TGTGCCAGCAGCTTAGCCCTAGAGTACACCATATATTTT.